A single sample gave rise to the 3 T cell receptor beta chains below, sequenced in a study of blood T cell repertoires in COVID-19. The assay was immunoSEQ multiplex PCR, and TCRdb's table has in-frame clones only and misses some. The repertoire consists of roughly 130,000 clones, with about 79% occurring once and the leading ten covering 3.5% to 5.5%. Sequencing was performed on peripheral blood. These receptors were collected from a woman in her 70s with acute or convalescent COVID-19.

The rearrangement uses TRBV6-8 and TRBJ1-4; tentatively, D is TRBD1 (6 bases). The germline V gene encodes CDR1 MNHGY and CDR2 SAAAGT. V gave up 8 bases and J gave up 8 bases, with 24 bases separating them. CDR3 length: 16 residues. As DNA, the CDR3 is TGTGCCAGCGGGACGGATGGGGGCCCATCGGGGGAAAAACTGTTTTTT. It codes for CASGTDGGPSGEKLFF.

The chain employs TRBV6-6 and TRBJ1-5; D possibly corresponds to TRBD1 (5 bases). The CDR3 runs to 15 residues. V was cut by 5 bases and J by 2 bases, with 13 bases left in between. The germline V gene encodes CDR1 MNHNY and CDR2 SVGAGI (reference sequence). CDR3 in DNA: TGTGCCAGCAGTCCCGCAGGGATAGGCAATCAGCCCCAGCATTTT. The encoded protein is CASSPAGIGNQPQHF.

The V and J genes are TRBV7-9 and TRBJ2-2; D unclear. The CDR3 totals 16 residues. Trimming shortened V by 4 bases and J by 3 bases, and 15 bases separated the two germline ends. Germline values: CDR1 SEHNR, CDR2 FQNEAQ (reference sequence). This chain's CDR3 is CASSSYAPADTGELFF. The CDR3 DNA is TGTGCCAGCAGCTCCTACGCCCCGGCGGACACCGGGGAGCTGTTTTTT.